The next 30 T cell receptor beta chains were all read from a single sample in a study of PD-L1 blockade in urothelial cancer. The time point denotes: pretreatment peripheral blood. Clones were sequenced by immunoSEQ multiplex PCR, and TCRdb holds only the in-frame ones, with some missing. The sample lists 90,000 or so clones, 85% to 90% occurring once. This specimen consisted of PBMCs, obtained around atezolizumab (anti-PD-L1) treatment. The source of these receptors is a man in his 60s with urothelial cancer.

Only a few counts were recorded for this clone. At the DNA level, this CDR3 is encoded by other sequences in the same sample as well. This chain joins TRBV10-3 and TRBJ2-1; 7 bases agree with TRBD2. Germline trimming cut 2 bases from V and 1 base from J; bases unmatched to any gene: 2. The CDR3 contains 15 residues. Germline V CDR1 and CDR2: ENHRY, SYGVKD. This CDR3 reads CAISEGGGSYNEQFF. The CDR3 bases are TGTGCCATCAGTGAGGGGGGGGGTTCCTACAATGAGCAGTTCTTC.

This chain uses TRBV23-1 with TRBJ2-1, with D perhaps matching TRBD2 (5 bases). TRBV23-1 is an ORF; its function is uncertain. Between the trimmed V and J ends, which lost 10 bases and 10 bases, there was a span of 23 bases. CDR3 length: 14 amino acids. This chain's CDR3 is CATTRDPSRREQFF. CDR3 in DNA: TGCGCCACCACACGGGATCCATCCCGAAGGGAGCAGTTCTTC.

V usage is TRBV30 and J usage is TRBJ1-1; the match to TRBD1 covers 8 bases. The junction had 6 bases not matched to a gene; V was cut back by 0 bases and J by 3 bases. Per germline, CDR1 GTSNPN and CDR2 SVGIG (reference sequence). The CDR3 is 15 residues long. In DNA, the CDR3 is TGTGCCTGGAGTGTAATTGGACAGGGAGACACTGAAGCTTTCTTT. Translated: CAWSVIGQGDTEAFF.

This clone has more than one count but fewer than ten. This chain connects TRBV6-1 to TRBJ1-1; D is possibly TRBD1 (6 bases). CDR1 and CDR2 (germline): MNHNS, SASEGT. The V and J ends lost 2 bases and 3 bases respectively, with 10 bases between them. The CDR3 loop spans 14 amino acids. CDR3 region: CASSEQGMYTEAFF. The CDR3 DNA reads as TGTGCCAGCAGTGAACAGGGGATGTACACTGAAGCTTTCTTT.

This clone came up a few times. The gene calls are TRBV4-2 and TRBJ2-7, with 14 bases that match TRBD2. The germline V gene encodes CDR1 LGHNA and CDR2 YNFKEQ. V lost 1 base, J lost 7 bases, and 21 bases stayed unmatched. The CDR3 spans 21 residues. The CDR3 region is CASSQVSDGSGTSGSLIEQYF. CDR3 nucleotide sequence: TGTGCCAGCAGCCAAGTTTCGGACGGGTCGGGGACTAGCGGGAGTCTGATAGAGCAGTACTTC.

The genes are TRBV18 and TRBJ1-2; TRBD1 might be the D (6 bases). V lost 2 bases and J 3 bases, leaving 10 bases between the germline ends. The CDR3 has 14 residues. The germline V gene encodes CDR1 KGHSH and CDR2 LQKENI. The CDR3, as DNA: TGTGCCAGCTCACCAAATAACAGGGACTATGGCTACACCTTC. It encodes CASSPNNRDYGYTF.

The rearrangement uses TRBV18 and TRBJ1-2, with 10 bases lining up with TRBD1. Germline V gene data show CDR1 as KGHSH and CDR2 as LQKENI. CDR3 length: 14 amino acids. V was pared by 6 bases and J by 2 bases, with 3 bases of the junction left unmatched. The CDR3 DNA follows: TGTGCCAGCTCGTCGGGACAGGGGAACTATGGCTACACCTTC. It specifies CASSSGQGNYGYTF.

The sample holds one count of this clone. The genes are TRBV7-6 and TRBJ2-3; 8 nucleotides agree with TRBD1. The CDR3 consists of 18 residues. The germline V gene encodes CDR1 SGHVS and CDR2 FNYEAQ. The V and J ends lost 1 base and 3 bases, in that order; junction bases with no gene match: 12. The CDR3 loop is CASSLGNLGQGFTDTQYF. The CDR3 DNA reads TGTGCCAGCAGCTTAGGAAACCTTGGACAGGGTTTTACAGATACGCAGTATTTT. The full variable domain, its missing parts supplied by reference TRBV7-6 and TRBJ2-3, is GAGVSQSPRYKVTKRGQDVALRCDPISGHVSLYWYRQALGQGPEFLTYFNYEAQQDKSGLPNDRFSAERPEGSISTLTIQRTEQRDSAMYRCASSLGNLGQGFTDTQYFGPGTRLTVL.

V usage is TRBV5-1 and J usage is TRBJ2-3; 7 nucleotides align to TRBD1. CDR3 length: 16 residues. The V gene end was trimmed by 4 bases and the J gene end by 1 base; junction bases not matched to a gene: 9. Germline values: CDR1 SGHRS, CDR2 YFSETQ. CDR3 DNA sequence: TGCGCCAGCAGCGCCAGGGGGTCCCCCGGCACAGATACGCAGTATTTT. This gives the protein CASSARGSPGTDTQYF.

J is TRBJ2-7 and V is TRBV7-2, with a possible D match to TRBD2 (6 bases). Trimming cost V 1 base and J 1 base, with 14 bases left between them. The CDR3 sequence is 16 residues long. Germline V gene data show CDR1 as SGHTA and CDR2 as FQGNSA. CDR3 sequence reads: CASSLVSGSDSYEQYF. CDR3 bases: TGTGCCAGCAGCTTAGTGTCCGGGAGTGATTCCTACGAGCAGTACTTC.

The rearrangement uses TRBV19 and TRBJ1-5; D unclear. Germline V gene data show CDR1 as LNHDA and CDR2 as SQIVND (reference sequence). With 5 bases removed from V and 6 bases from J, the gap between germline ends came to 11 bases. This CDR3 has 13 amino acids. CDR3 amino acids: CASSPGSGQPQHF. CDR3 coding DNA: TGTGCCAGTAGTCCGGGGTCGGGTCAGCCCCAGCATTTT.

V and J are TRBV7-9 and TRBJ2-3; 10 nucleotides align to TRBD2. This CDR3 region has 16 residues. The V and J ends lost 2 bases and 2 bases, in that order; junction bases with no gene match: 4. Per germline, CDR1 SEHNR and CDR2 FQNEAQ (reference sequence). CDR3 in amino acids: CASSLKRGGSTDTQYF. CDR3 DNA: TGTGCCAGCAGCTTAAAGCGGGGGGGTTCCACAGATACGCAGTATTTT.

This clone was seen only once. Written as DNA, the CDR3 is TGCAGCGTAAACGGACAGGGGCCTCTCAGCTCCTACAATGAGCAGTTCTTC. It specifies CSVNGQGPLSSYNEQFF. The chain recombines TRBV29-1 with TRBJ2-1, with 9 bases identical to TRBD1. With V trimmed by 6 bases and J by 0 bases, 12 bases remained unmatched. Germline assignment: CDR1 SQVTM and CDR2 ANQGSEA. The CDR3 sequence is 17 residues long.

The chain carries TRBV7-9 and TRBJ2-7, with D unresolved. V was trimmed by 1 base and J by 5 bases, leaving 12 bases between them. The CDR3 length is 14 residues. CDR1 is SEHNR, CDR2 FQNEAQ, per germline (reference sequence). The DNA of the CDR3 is TGTGCCAGCAGCTTAGGTAGCCAGCCAAACGAGCAGTACTTC. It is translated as CASSLGSQPNEQYF. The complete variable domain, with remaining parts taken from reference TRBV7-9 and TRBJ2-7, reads DTGVSQNPRHKITKRGQNVTFRCDPISEHNRLYWYRQTLGQGPEFLTYFQNEAQLEKSRLLSDRFSAERPKGSFSTLEIQRTEQGDSAMYLCASSLGSQPNEQYFGPGTRLTVT.

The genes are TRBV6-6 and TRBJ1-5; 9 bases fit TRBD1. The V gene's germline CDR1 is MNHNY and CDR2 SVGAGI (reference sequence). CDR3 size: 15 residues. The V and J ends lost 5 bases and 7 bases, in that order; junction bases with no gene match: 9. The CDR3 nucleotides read TGTGCCAGCAGTGCGGCGACAGGGGGGGGGCAGCCCCAGCATTTT. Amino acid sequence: CASSAATGGGQPQHF.

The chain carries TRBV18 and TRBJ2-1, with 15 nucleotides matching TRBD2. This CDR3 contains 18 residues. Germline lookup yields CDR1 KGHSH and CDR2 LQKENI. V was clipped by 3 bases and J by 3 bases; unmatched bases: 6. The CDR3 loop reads CASSPRTSGGAHYNEQFF. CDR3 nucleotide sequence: TGTGCCAGCTCACCGAGGACTAGCGGGGGGGCCCACTACAATGAGCAGTTCTTC. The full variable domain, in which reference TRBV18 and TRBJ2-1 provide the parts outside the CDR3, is NAGVMQNPRHLVRRRGQEARLRCSPMKGHSHVYWYRQLPEEGLKFMVYLQKENIIDESGMPKERFSAEFPKEGPSILRIQQVVRGDSAAYFCASSPRTSGGAHYNEQFFGPGTRLTVL.

The CDR3 protein is CASSEPAGSYNSPLHF. CDR3 sequence (DNA): TGTGCCAGCAGTGAACCCGCAGGCTCCTATAATTCACCCCTCCACTTT. The V gene is TRBV6-1, the J gene TRBJ1-6; D remains unclear. Looked up from germline, CDR1 is MNHNS and CDR2 is SASEGT. The CDR3 spans 16 residues. V was trimmed by 2 bases and J by 0 bases, leaving 8 bases between them.

In DNA form, the CDR3 reads TGTGCCAGCAGCGACACGGGAGTGACGCAGTATTTT. It codes for CASSDTGVTQYF. The gene calls are TRBV9 and TRBJ2-3, with D perhaps matching TRBD2 (6 bases). The CDR3 is 12 amino acids. Germline V lookup: CDR1 SGDLS, CDR2 YYNGEE. Trimming took off 3 bases at V and 9 bases at J, with 11 bases between the two ends.

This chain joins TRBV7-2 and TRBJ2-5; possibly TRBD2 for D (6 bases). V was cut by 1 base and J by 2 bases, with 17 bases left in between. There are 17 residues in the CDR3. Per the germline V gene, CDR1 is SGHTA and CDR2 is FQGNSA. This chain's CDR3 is CASSLVGGGADQETQYF. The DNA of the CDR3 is TGTGCCAGCAGCTTAGTAGGAGGCGGGGCGGATCAAGAGACCCAGTACTTC. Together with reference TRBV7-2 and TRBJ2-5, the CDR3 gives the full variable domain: GAGVSQSPSNKVTEKGKDVELRCDPISGHTALYWYRQSLGQGLEFLIYFQGNSAPDKSGLPSDRFSAERTGGSVSTLTIQRTQQEDSAVYLCASSLVGGGADQETQYFGPGTRLLVL.

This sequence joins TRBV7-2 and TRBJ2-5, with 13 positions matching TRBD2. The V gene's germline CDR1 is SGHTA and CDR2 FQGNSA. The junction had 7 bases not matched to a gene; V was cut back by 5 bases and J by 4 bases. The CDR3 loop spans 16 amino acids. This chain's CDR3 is CASSPGLAGAGETQYF. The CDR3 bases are TGTGCCAGCAGCCCCGGACTAGCGGGAGCCGGAGAGACCCAGTACTTC.

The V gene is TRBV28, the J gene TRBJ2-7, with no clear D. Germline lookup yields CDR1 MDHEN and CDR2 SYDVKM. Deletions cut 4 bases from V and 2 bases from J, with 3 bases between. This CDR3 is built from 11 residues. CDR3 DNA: TGTGCCAGCAGTTCTCCCTACGAGCAGTACTTC. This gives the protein CASSSPYEQYF.

The chain's CDR3 is CASSVGLEPTYNEQFF. The DNA for the CDR3 is TGTGCCAGCAGCGTAGGGCTAGAACCAACCTACAATGAGCAGTTCTTC. V gene TRBV9 combines with J gene TRBJ2-1, with no clear D. Trimming left V 0 bases short and J 2 bases short, with 12 bases between. Germline CDR1 SGDLS, CDR2 YYNGEE. There are 16 residues in the CDR3.

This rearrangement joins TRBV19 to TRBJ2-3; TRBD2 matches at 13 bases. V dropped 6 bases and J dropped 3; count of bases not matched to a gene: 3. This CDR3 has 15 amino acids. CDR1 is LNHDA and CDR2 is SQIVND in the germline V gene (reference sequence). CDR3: CASRPTSGGTDTQYF. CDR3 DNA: TGTGCCAGTAGGCCGACTAGCGGGGGGACAGATACGCAGTATTTT. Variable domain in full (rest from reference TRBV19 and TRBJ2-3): DGGITQSPKYLFRKEGQNVTLSCEQNLNHDAMYWYRQDPGQGLRLIYYSQIVNDFQKGDIAEGYSVSREKKESFPLTVTSAQKNPTAFYLCASRPTSGGTDTQYFGPGTRLTVL.

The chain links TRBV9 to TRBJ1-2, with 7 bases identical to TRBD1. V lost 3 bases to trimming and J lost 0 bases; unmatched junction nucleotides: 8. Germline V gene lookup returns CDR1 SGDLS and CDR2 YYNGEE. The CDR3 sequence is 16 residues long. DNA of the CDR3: TGTGCCAGCAGCGGGGAGACGGGGACAGCTAACTATGGCTACACCTTC. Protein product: CASSGETGTANYGYTF.

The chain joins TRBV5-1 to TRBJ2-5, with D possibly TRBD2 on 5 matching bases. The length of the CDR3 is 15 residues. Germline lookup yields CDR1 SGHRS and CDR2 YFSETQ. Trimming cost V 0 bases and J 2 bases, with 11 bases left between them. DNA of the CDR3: TGCGCCAGCAGCTTGGTAGGTCGGGAACAAGAGACCCAGTACTTC. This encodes CASSLVGREQETQYF.

The CDR3 coding sequence is TGTGCCAGCAGAGAGGGGGGGGCGCAAGAGACCCAGTACTTC. Its translation is CASREGGAQETQYF. The chain joins TRBV2 to TRBJ2-5; maybe TRBD2 (7 bases). From germline, CDR1 is SNHLY and CDR2 FYNNEI. Between the trimmed V and J ends, which lost 6 bases and 2 bases, there was a span of 13 bases. The CDR3 covers 14 residues.

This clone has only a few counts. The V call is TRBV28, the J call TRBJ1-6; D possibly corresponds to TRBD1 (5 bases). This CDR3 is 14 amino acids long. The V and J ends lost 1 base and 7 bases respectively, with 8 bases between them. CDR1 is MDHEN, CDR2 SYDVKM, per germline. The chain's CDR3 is CASSLLRGNSPLHF. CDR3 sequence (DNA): TGTGCCAGCAGTTTATTGCGGGGGAATTCACCCCTCCACTTT.

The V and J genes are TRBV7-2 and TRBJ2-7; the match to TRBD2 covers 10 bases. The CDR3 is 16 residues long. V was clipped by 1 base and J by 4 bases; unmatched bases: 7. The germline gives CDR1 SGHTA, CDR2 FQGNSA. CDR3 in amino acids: CASSLGAGAGGYEQYF. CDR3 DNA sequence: TGTGCCAGCAGCTTAGGGGCAGGAGCGGGGGGGTACGAGCAGTACTTC. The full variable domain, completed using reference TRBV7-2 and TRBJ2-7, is GAGVSQSPSNKVTEKGKDVELRCDPISGHTALYWYRQSLGQGLEFLIYFQGNSAPDKSGLPSDRFSAERTGGSVSTLTIQRTQQEDSAVYLCASSLGAGAGGYEQYFGPGTRLTVT.

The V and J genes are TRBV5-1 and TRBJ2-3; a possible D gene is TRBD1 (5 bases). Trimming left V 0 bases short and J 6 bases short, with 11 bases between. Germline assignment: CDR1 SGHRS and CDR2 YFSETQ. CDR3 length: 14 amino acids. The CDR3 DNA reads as TGCGCCAGCAGCTTGGCCGAAGGGGCGGATACGCAGTATTTT. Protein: CASSLAEGADTQYF.

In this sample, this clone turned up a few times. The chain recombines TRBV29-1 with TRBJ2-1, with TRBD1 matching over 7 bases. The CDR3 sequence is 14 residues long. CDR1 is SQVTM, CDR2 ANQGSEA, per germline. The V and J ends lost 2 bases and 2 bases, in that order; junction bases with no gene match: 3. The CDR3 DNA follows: TGCAGCGTTGAACGACAGGGTGCCTACAATGAGCAGTTCTTC. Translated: CSVERQGAYNEQFF.